This passage covers 18 T cell receptor beta chains from one sample sequenced in a study of blood T cell repertoires in COVID-19. Assay: immunoSEQ multiplex PCR; the TCRdb copy retains only in-frame clones and omits some. The table records around 180,000 clones, about 85% of them present only once. The specimen was peripheral blood. These receptors were collected from a woman between 25 and 40 years old with active or convalescent COVID-19.

V and J are TRBV18 and TRBJ2-5, with 7 nucleotides matching TRBD1. With V trimmed by 3 bases and J by 5 bases, 12 bases remained unmatched. From germline, CDR1 is KGHSH and CDR2 LQKENI. The CDR3 has 16 residues. This CDR3 reads CASSPRANRGRETQYF. In DNA, the CDR3 is TGTGCCAGCTCACCGCGGGCGAACAGGGGAAGGGAGACCCAGTACTTC. The complete variable domain, with remaining parts taken from reference TRBV18 and TRBJ2-5, reads NAGVMQNPRHLVRRRGQEARLRCSPMKGHSHVYWYRQLPEEGLKFMVYLQKENIIDESGMPKERFSAEFPKEGPSILRIQQVVRGDSAAYFCASSPRANRGRETQYFGPGTRLLVL.

V and J are TRBV20-1 and TRBJ2-7; 12 nucleotides agree with TRBD2. Germline V gives CDR1 DFQATT, CDR2 SNEGSKA (reference sequence). This CDR3 is 14 amino acids long. The V gene end was trimmed by 3 bases and the J gene end by 3 bases; junction bases not matched to a gene: 3. In DNA form, the CDR3 reads TGCAGTGCTAGTACTAGCGGGGGGAACTACGAGCAGTACTTC. Its protein is CSASTSGGNYEQYF.

The chain carries TRBV15 and TRBJ1-1, with D unresolved. CDR3 length equals 13 residues. Germline CDR1 is LNHNV and CDR2 is YYDKDF (reference sequence). V lost 5 bases to trimming and J lost 4 bases, with 11 bases between them. For the CDR3, the DNA is TGTGCCACCAGCCAAAGGAGGGTCACTGAAGCTTTCTTT. Translation: CATSQRRVTEAFF.

A remark on this clone: Other DNA sequences in the sample encode the same CDR3. The J gene is TRBJ2-3, the V gene TRBV5-4, with D unclear. V lost 4 bases and J 2 bases, leaving 5 bases between the germline ends. Germline CDR1 reads SGHNT; CDR2 reads YYREEE (reference sequence). This CDR3 has 12 residues. The CDR3 region is CASSLSTDTQYF. The CDR3 DNA follows: TGTGCCAGCAGCCTTTCCACAGATACGCAGTATTTT.

J is TRBJ2-7 and V is TRBV29-1, with 10 bases lining up with TRBD1. Trimming removed 6 bases from V and 5 bases from J; junction bases left unmatched: 13. Germline CDR1 reads SQVTM; CDR2 reads ANQGSEA. CDR3 length equals 15 residues. The CDR3 protein is CSVGEWDRGRNEQYF. The CDR3 region has the DNA TGCAGCGTGGGGGAATGGGACAGGGGACGCAACGAGCAGTACTTC.

V gene TRBV11-3 combines with J gene TRBJ2-2, with a weak D call TRBD1 (6 bases). Trimming took off 8 bases at V and 5 bases at J, with 18 bases between the two ends. The length of the CDR3 is 15 residues. The germline V gene has CDR1 SGHNT and CDR2 YENEEA. CDR3 in amino acids: CASGSGTTGTGELFF. In DNA form, the CDR3 reads TGTGCCAGCGGATCCGGGACAACGGGTACCGGGGAGCTGTTTTTT.

This clone was observed once. The V gene is TRBV18, the J gene TRBJ2-5; a weak D match, TRBD1 (6 bases). The length of the CDR3 is 14 residues. Germline CDR1 and CDR2: KGHSH and LQKENI. The germline V and J ends were trimmed by 6 bases and 2 bases, with 13 bases remaining between them. The CDR3 loop is CASSPGQPQETQYF. The CDR3 bases are TGTGCCAGCTCCCCCGGACAGCCGCAAGAGACCCAGTACTTC. Full variable domain (remainder filled in from reference TRBV18 and TRBJ2-5): NAGVMQNPRHLVRRRGQEARLRCSPMKGHSHVYWYRQLPEEGLKFMVYLQKENIIDESGMPKERFSAEFPKEGPSILRIQQVVRGDSAAYFCASSPGQPQETQYFGPGTRLLVL.

The chain links TRBV7-9 to TRBJ1-6, with 8 bases identical to TRBD1. CDR3 length equals 15 residues. After removal of 2 bases from V and 9 bases from J, the junction contained 6 bases not matched to a gene. Germline values: CDR1 SEHNR, CDR2 FQNEAQ (reference sequence). CDR3 in amino acids: CASSLRDRTLSPLHF. As DNA, the CDR3 is TGTGCCAGCAGCTTAAGGGACAGGACTCTTTCACCCCTCCACTTT.

V and J are TRBV4-1 and TRBJ2-1; 12 nucleotides match TRBD2. Germline V gene sequence: CDR1 MGHRA, CDR2 YSYEKL. This CDR3 contains 18 residues. V lost 1 base, J lost 8 bases, and 12 bases stayed unmatched. The CDR3 DNA sequence: TGCGCCAGCAGCCAAGTGACTAGCGGGAGTCCTGTCGGCGATGAGCAGTTCTTC. Amino acids: CASSQVTSGSPVGDEQFF.

V gene TRBV7-9 combines with J gene TRBJ2-2; 9 nucleotides align to TRBD2. Germline loops: CDR1 SEHNR, CDR2 FQNEAQ (reference sequence). The CDR3 is made up of 17 amino acids. J lost 4 bases, V lost 7 bases, and 13 bases had no gene match. For the CDR3, the DNA is TGTGCCAGCACCCCTCCCGTAGCGGGGGCCACCACCGGGGAGCTGTTTTTT. This translates into CASTPPVAGATTGELFF.

The chain recombines TRBV11-2 with TRBJ2-7; the match to TRBD1 covers 8 bases. Germline V gene lookup returns CDR1 SGHAT and CDR2 FQNNGV. The CDR3 has 15 residues. Losses at the gene ends were 1 base for V and 2 bases for J; bases not matched to a gene: 4. In DNA form, the CDR3 reads TGTGCCAGCAGCTTAGCCCCGGACAGGGCCTACGAGCAGTACTTC. This translates into CASSLAPDRAYEQYF.

This chain links TRBV6-5 with TRBJ1-3, with TRBD1 as a possible D gene (6 bases). CDR1 and CDR2 from the germline V gene are MNHEY and SVGAGI. This CDR3 has 15 residues. The V end was cut by 5 bases, the J end by 0 bases, with 11 bases between. This CDR3 is CASSPQGSSGNTIYF. The DNA for the CDR3 is TGTGCCAGCAGTCCCCAGGGGTCCTCTGGAAACACCATATATTTT.

This sequence joins TRBV6-5 and TRBJ2-1; D is unresolved. CDR1 and CDR2 (germline): MNHEY, SVGAGI. Trimming cost V 2 bases and J 0 bases, with 8 bases left between them. The CDR3 runs to 15 residues. Here the CDR3 reads CASSYGWSSYNEQFF. Here the CDR3 DNA reads TGTGCCAGCAGTTACGGGTGGAGCTCCTACAATGAGCAGTTCTTC.

The chain joins TRBV2 to TRBJ2-1, with 11 positions matching TRBD2. CDR1 SNHLY and CDR2 FYNNEI come from the germline V gene. The CDR3 runs 19 residues. V shed 2 bases, J shed 2 bases, and the junction held 11 bases outside the gene matches. The CDR3 loop reads CASSEPLITSGSPYNEQFF. The DNA of the CDR3 is TGTGCCAGCAGTGAACCTTTGATTACTAGCGGGAGCCCCTACAATGAGCAGTTCTTC.

The chain carries TRBV10-3 and TRBJ2-3; TRBD2 aligns across 12 bases. The CDR3 runs to 16 residues. V shed 0 bases, J shed 6 bases, and the junction held 4 bases outside the gene matches. CDR1 and CDR2 from the germline V gene are ENHRY and SYGVKD. As DNA, the CDR3 is TGTGCCATCAGTGAGTCCCTAGCGGGAGGGCCGGATACGCAGTATTTT. Amino acids: CAISESLAGGPDTQYF.

V and J are TRBV5-5 and TRBJ2-5; D possibly corresponds to TRBD2 (5 bases). V gave up 1 base and J gave up 0 bases, with 13 bases separating them. The germline CDR1 and CDR2 sequences are SGHKS and YYEKEE (reference sequence). The CDR3 has 16 amino acids. CDR3 nucleotide sequence: TGTGCCAGCAGCTTGCCGGGGTCACCAAACCAAGAGACCCAGTACTTC. Translating gives CASSLPGSPNQETQYF.

The CDR3 sequence: CANQRTGVGSPLHF. As DNA, the CDR3 is TGTGCCAACCAGAGGACAGGGGTTGGTTCACCCCTCCACTTT. The V call is TRBV2, the J call TRBJ1-6, with 9 bases lining up with TRBD1. The V segment lost 10 bases and the J segment 9 bases; nucleotides outside the gene matches: 10. Looked up from germline, CDR1 is SNHLY and CDR2 is FYNNEI. The CDR3 runs 14 residues.

The gene calls are TRBV2 and TRBJ1-2, with D unresolved. Trimming stripped 8 bases from V and 2 bases from J, with 6 bases between. Germline loops: CDR1 SNHLY, CDR2 FYNNEI. The CDR3 consists of 11 residues. The CDR3 DNA reads as TGTGCCAGCGGAGAGAACTATGGCTACACCTTC. It is translated as CASGENYGYTF.